This T cell receptor beta chain stems from a study of beta chain features in type 1 diabetes. Only a few counts were recorded for this clone. The same CDR3 arises from other DNA sequences in this sample as well. CDR1 LNHNV and CDR2 YYDKDF come from the germline V gene (reference sequence). The CDR3 has 13 residues. Trimming took off 3 bases at V and 2 bases at J, with 7 bases between the two ends. Over 95% purity was reached by all sorted populations. The isolated RNA, all of it, was reverse transcribed, so expressed TCRB transcripts were what got sequenced. Only in-frame clones appear in the TCRdb table, and some are missing; sequencing was by immunoSEQ multiplex PCR. The sample lists over 500,000 clones, roughly a sixth occurring once.

This chain joins TRBV15 and TRBJ1-2; no definite D call. Sequenced material: naive CD4+ T cells from blood. This TCR was sampled from a man between 18 and 35 years old in good health. In DNA form, the CDR3 reads TGTGCCACCAGCAGCCGGGTAAACTATGGCTACACCTTC. Translated: CATSSRVNYGYTF.